Shown below are 21 T cell receptor beta chains from a single sample sequenced in a study of blood T cell repertoires in COVID-19. The protocol was immunoSEQ multiplex PCR, while the TCRdb copy is restricted to in-frame clones and leaves out a portion. Of 60,000 to 75,000 clones listed, 65% to 85% are singletons. The material sequenced was PBMCs or T cells enriched from blood (not recorded which). Receptors were obtained from a woman aged 60-70 years who had been exposed to COVID-19.

The genes are TRBV3-1 (or the pseudogene TRBV3-2) and TRBJ1-1, with D perhaps matching TRBD1 (6 bases). CDR1 LGHDT and CDR2 YNNKEL come from the germline V gene (reference sequence). Deletions cut 0 bases from V and 6 bases from J, with 14 bases between. The CDR3 runs to 15 residues. Here the CDR3 reads CASSQDRGGRAEAFF. As DNA, the CDR3 is TGTGCCAGCAGCCAAGATCGAGGGGGTAGGGCTGAAGCTTTCTTT.

This clone was counted only a few times. This chain uses TRBV20-1 with TRBJ2-1, with a tentative D call TRBD2 (5 bases). From germline, CDR1 is DFQATT and CDR2 SNEGSKA (reference sequence). The CDR3 has 13 residues. The V gene lost 3 bases and the J gene lost 6 bases, with 12 bases spanning the gap. CDR3 sequence: CSASGLGFNEQFF. CDR3 bases: TGCAGTGCTAGTGGACTCGGCTTCAATGAGCAGTTCTTC.

The genes are TRBV28 and TRBJ2-5, with 7 bases fitting TRBD1. Germline V gene data show CDR1 as MDHEN and CDR2 as SYDVKM. The CDR3 totals 15 residues. The V gene end was trimmed by 4 bases and the J gene end by 5 bases; junction bases not matched to a gene: 10. CDR3 in amino acids: CASSSLRGQGETQYF. The CDR3, as DNA: TGTGCCAGCAGTTCTTTGAGGGGGCAGGGGGAGACCCAGTACTTC.

The chain joins TRBV9 to TRBJ2-3, with 7 nucleotides matching TRBD2. Per germline, CDR1 SGDLS and CDR2 YYNGEE. The CDR3 has 16 amino acids. J gave up 5 bases and V 2 bases, and 11 bases lay outside the gene matches. The CDR3 loop is CASSVAMGGSGDTQYF. The CDR3 nucleotides read TGTGCCAGCAGCGTCGCCATGGGAGGGTCGGGAGATACGCAGTATTTT.

This chain links TRBV28 with TRBJ1-4; D is unclear. CDR1 MDHEN and CDR2 SYDVKM come from the germline V gene. V was pared by 3 bases and J by 0 bases, with 8 bases between. This CDR3 is built from 15 residues. In nucleotides, the CDR3 is TGTGCCAGCAGTTTCGGGTTAGCAACTAATGAAAAACTGTTTTTT. This encodes CASSFGLATNEKLFF.

The chain uses TRBV6-2 or TRBV6-3 and TRBJ2-1, with 10 bases matching TRBD1. CDR1 is MNHEY and CDR2 is SVGEGT in the germline V gene. The CDR3 is 15 residues long. The V and J ends lost 5 bases and 6 bases, in that order; junction bases with no gene match: 7. CDR3 DNA sequence: TGTGCCAGCAGTGAGGGAGGGACAGGGGCCAATGAGCAGTTCTTC. Its protein product is CASSEGGTGANEQFF.

The chain is built from TRBV5-1 and TRBJ2-1; 11 bases agree with TRBD2. The CDR3 length is 13 residues. The germline gives CDR1 SGHRS, CDR2 YFSETQ. V trimming: 6 bases; J trimming: 6 bases; junction bases outside the gene matches: 2. CDR3 residues: CASKLAGGNEQFF. In DNA form, the CDR3 reads TGCGCCAGCAAGCTAGCGGGAGGCAATGAGCAGTTCTTC.

This clone occurred a few times. The chain has TRBV2 and TRBJ2-3, with 7 positions matching TRBD2. Germline loops: CDR1 SNHLY, CDR2 FYNNEI. V shed 4 bases, J shed 0 bases, and the junction held 4 bases outside the gene matches. This CDR3 comprises 15 residues. The chain's CDR3 is CASSGLAVSTDTQYF. CDR3 coding DNA: TGTGCCAGCAGTGGGCTAGCGGTTAGCACAGATACGCAGTATTTT.

The chain carries TRBV19 and TRBJ1-4; no definite D call. V lost 11 bases and J 7 bases, leaving 17 bases between the germline ends. The length of the CDR3 is 13 residues. In germline, CDR1 is LNHDA, CDR2 SQIVND (reference sequence). CDR3 sequence: CAVRPGEGEKLFF. CDR3 bases: TGTGCCGTACGCCCGGGCGAGGGTGAAAAACTGTTTTTT. The whole variable domain, filled in from reference TRBV19 and TRBJ1-4, reads DGGITQSPKYLFRKEGQNVTLSCEQNLNHDAMYWYRQDPGQGLRLIYYSQIVNDFQKGDIAEGYSVSREKKESFPLTVTSAQKNPTAFYLCAVRPGEGEKLFFGSGTQLSVL.

The rearrangement links TRBV5-1 to TRBJ2-3, with 9 bases that match TRBD2. The CDR3 extends over 17 amino acids. Germline lookup yields CDR1 SGHRS and CDR2 YFSETQ. V dropped 3 bases and J dropped 2; count of bases not matched to a gene: 10. CDR3 region: CASSSRATSGATDTQYF. The CDR3 coding sequence is TGCGCCAGCAGCTCACGTGCGACTAGCGGAGCCACAGATACGCAGTATTTT.

This clone has a single count. This chain joins TRBV5-1 and TRBJ1-4, with D hard to call. Germline V gives CDR1 SGHRS, CDR2 YFSETQ. The CDR3 has 15 residues. The germline V and J ends were trimmed by 2 bases and 3 bases, with 11 bases remaining between them. CDR3 region: CASSFYGDSNEKLFF. For the CDR3, the DNA is TGCGCCAGCAGCTTTTACGGTGATTCTAATGAAAAACTGTTTTTT.

V gene TRBV4-1 combines with J gene TRBJ1-1; 7 nucleotides line up with TRBD1. The CDR3 covers 16 residues. Germline values: CDR1 MGHRA, CDR2 YSYEKL. V dropped 1 base and J dropped 4; count of bases not matched to a gene: 9. The CDR3 here is CASSQGPTGVGTEAFF. The DNA of the CDR3 is TGCGCCAGCAGCCAAGGCCCAACAGGGGTGGGCACTGAAGCTTTCTTT.

The chain is built from TRBV19 and TRBJ2-2, with 7 nucleotides matching TRBD1. Germline-derived CDR1 and CDR2 are LNHDA and SQIVND (reference sequence). The CDR3 is made up of 16 amino acids. V was clipped by 0 bases and J by 5 bases; unmatched bases: 6. CDR3 DNA: TGTGCCAGTAGTATAGAGGCAGGGGGTACGACCGGGGAGCTGTTTTTT. Its protein product is CASSIEAGGTTGELFF.

The CDR3 loop is CASKRVDTQYF. In DNA form, the CDR3 reads TGTGCCAGCAAGCGGGTAGATACGCAGTATTTT. This sequence joins TRBV21-1 and TRBJ2-3; the table assigns TRBD2, which was not confirmed against the DNA. TRBV21-1 is flagged as a pseudogene. The CDR3 loop spans 11 amino acids.

This chain links TRBV7-2 with TRBJ1-6, with a possible D match to TRBD1 (6 bases). V was shortened by 4 bases and J by 6 bases, with 19 bases between the two germline ends. Germline assignment: CDR1 SGHTA and CDR2 FQGNSA. The CDR3 has 17 residues. In DNA form, the CDR3 reads TGTGCCAGCAGCTCAGAGTTGGGGGCGGGTATTAATTCACCCCTCCACTTT. Translation gives CASSSELGAGINSPLHF.

The genes are TRBV7-2 and TRBJ1-2; unclear D gene. The V end was cut by 0 bases, the J end by 4 bases, with 6 bases between. The CDR3 is 13 amino acids. Germline-derived CDR1 and CDR2 are SGHTA and FQGNSA. CDR3 in DNA: TGTGCCAGCAGCTTAGCCCCGGGCTATGGCTACACCTTC. Protein sequence: CASSLAPGYGYTF. The full variable domain, in which reference TRBV7-2 and TRBJ1-2 provide the parts outside the CDR3, is GAGVSQSPSNKVTEKGKDVELRCDPISGHTALYWYRQSLGQGLEFLIYFQGNSAPDKSGLPSDRFSAERTGGSVSTLTIQRTQQEDSAVYLCASSLAPGYGYTFGSGTRLTVV.

J is TRBJ2-7 and V is TRBV27, with 7 bases aligning to TRBD1. V shed 8 bases, J shed 0 bases, and the junction held 4 bases outside the gene matches. Germline V lookup: CDR1 MNHEY, CDR2 SMNVEV (reference sequence). This CDR3 has 13 amino acids. Here the CDR3 reads CASGTALSYEQYF. CDR3 DNA: TGTGCCAGCGGGACAGCGCTCTCCTACGAGCAGTACTTC.

The CDR3 region is CASTPSGMEETQYF. DNA of the CDR3: TGTGCCAGCACGCCTAGCGGGATGGAGGAGACCCAGTACTTC. The V gene is TRBV28, the J gene TRBJ2-5; 9 positions match TRBD2. The V and J ends lost 7 bases and 5 bases, in that order; junction bases with no gene match: 8. The CDR3 runs 14 residues. Germline CDR1 reads MDHEN; CDR2 reads SYDVKM.

The chain uses TRBV9 and TRBJ1-4; TRBD1 agrees at 7 bases. This CDR3 has 14 residues. Looked up from germline, CDR1 is SGDLS and CDR2 is YYNGEE. The V segment lost 4 bases and the J segment 4 bases; nucleotides outside the gene matches: 4. The CDR3 DNA is TGTGCCAGCAGCATGGGACAGATTAATGAAAAACTGTTTTTT. Translated, it gives CASSMGQINEKLFF.

The J gene is TRBJ1-2, the V gene TRBV29-1; D is possibly TRBD1 (5 bases). The CDR3 runs 10 residues. Germline V lookup: CDR1 SQVTM, CDR2 ANQGSEA. V dropped 6 bases and J dropped 7 bases, with 9 bases sitting between them. The CDR3 coding sequence is TGCAGCGTCAGGGAAGGTGGCTACACCTTC. Translating it yields CSVREGGYTF.

A few counts support this clone. The chain joins TRBV2 to TRBJ1-2, with 7 bases that match TRBD1. Germline values: CDR1 SNHLY, CDR2 FYNNEI. The CDR3 is 13 residues long. J was trimmed by 8 bases and V by 2 bases; bases with no gene match: 5. The CDR3 region has the DNA TGTGCCAGCAGTGAAAAGGCAGGGGGAGGCTACACCTTC. This translates into CASSEKAGGGYTF.